A single T cell receptor beta chain is shown here with its context. Its specificity is not known. This specimen comes from a study of CD8 T cells in acute hepatitis C reinfection. Study-wide findings and caveats: About a dozen public clonotypes were found regardless of outcome.

Germline lookup yields CDR1 MNHEY and CDR2 SMNVEV (reference sequence). Trimming cost V 5 bases and J 4 bases, with 17 bases left between them. CDR3 length equals 15 residues. Here immunoSEQ multiplex PCR was the method, and the copy in TCRdb shows in-frame clones only, minus some. The table has approximately 39,000 clones, approximately 87% seen once. Time point of the sample: naive CD8 control sorted from an acute-time-point sample. J is TRBJ1-2 and V is TRBV27, with TRBD1 as a possible D gene (5 bases). Sequencing input: naive CD8+ T cells from PBMCs. The TCR was taken from a man younger than 40 with chronic hepatitis C. DNA for the CDR3: TGTGCCAGCAGTAAGGTGAGACAGAATGGCTATGGCTACACCTTC. Protein: CASSKVRQNGYGYTF.